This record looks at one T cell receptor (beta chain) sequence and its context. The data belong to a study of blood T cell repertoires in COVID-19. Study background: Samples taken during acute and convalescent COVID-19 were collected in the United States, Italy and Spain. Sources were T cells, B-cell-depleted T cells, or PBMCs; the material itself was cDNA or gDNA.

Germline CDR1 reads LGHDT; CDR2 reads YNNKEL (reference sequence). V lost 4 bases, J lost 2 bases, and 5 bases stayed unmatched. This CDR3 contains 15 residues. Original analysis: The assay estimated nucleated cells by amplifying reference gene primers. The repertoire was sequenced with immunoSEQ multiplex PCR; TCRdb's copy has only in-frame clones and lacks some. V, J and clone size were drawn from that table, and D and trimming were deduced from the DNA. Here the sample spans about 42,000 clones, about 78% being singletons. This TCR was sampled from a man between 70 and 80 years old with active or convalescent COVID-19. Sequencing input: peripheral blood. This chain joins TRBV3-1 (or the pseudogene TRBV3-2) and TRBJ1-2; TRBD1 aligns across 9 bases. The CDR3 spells CASSRPGQGNYGYTF. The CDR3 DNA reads TGTGCCAGCAGCCGGCCGGGACAGGGCAACTATGGCTACACCTTC.